This passage covers 16 T cell receptor beta chains from one sample sequenced in a study of shared clonotypes between healthy human individuals. CD8 cells regarded as naive lacked CD45RO, were positively chosen for CCR7, and omitted terminally differentiated effector memory CD45RA+ cells. Profiling relied on immunoSEQ multiplex PCR, and the TCRdb table lists in-frame clones only, not all of them. The data hold about 800,000 clones, with roughly 96% observed a single time. The material sequenced was naive CD8+ T cells sorted from blood. The origin of the receptors is a man under 40 in good health.

The V and J genes are TRBV9 and TRBJ1-1; 7 positions agree with TRBD1. J lost 4 bases, V lost 3 bases, and 15 bases had no gene match. The germline CDR1 and CDR2 sequences are SGDLS and YYNGEE. The CDR3 extends over 17 amino acids. Here the CDR3 DNA reads TGTGCCAGCAGCGACCTGACAGGGATCGCGGGAACCACTGAAGCTTTCTTT. Protein: CASSDLTGIAGTTEAFF.

This chain uses TRBV10-3 with TRBJ2-7, with D possibly matching TRBD1 (5 bases). This CDR3 contains 13 residues. V was cut by 4 bases and J by 2 bases, with 9 bases left in between. Germline V CDR1 and CDR2: ENHRY, SYGVKD. The CDR3 loop reads CAISAGLTYEQYF. Here the CDR3 DNA reads TGTGCCATCAGTGCAGGGCTTACCTACGAGCAGTACTTC.

V usage is TRBV6-1 and J usage is TRBJ1-2; D gene ambiguous. The CDR3 is 19 amino acids. Germline CDR1 and CDR2: MNHNS and SASEGT. V lost 1 base and J 5 bases, leaving 26 bases between the germline ends. The CDR3 sequence is CASSEVSPATNAFGYGYTF. The CDR3 coding sequence is TGTGCCAGCAGTGAAGTGTCACCGGCCACAAACGCCTTTGGATATGGCTACACCTTC.

Concerning this clone itself: The sample has other DNA sequences that encode this CDR3 too. V is TRBV11-2 and J is TRBJ2-2; unclear D gene. Germline CDR1 and CDR2: SGHAT and FQNNGV. This CDR3 has 13 amino acids. Trimming removed 1 base at V and 5 bases at J, with 5 bases between. CDR3 DNA sequence: TGTGCCAGCAGCTTAGTGGGGACCGGGGAGCTGTTTTTT. Protein: CASSLVGTGELFF.

The chain couples TRBV28 to TRBJ1-2; 9 nucleotides line up with TRBD1. V trimming: 5 bases; J trimming: 2 bases; junction bases outside the gene matches: 12. The CDR3 spans 17 residues. The V gene's germline CDR1 is MDHEN and CDR2 SYDVKM. CDR3 sequence reads: CASSRPVGQGPNYGYTF. DNA of the CDR3: TGTGCCAGCAGTCGACCCGTGGGACAGGGTCCCAACTATGGCTACACCTTC.

V is TRBV11-2 and J is TRBJ2-3, with 10 positions matching TRBD2. Trimming took 5 bases from V and 4 from J; bases not matched to a gene: 6. This CDR3 is 15 amino acids long. Germline CDR1 SGHAT, CDR2 FQNNGV. CDR3 region: CASSASGSVSDTQYF. CDR3 DNA sequence: TGTGCCAGCAGCGCTAGCGGGAGTGTCTCAGATACGCAGTATTTT.

The rearrangement links TRBV7-9 to TRBJ1-2, with 9 positions matching TRBD1. The length of the CDR3 is 15 residues. CDR1 is SEHNR, CDR2 FQNEAQ, per germline (reference sequence). V shed 3 bases, J shed 4 bases, and the junction held 6 bases outside the gene matches. The CDR3 DNA sequence: TGTGCCAGCAGCTTTCCCGACAGGGGGAGCTATGGCTACACCTTC. It encodes CASSFPDRGSYGYTF.

A single count supports this clone. The rearrangement uses TRBV15 and TRBJ2-1, with D hard to call. The germline V and J ends were trimmed by 6 bases and 0 bases, with 12 bases remaining between them. Germline values: CDR1 LNHNV, CDR2 YYDKDF (reference sequence). The CDR3 spans 15 residues. This CDR3 is CATRGSVSSYNEQFF. The CDR3 DNA follows: TGTGCCACCAGGGGCTCTGTAAGCTCCTACAATGAGCAGTTCTTC. The full variable domain, with the rest looked up from reference TRBV15 and TRBJ2-1, is DAMVIQNPRYQVTQFGKPVTLSCSQTLNHNVMYWYQQKSSQAPKLLFHYYDKDFNNEADTPDNFQSRRPNTSFCFLDIRSPGLGDTAMYLCATRGSVSSYNEQFFGPGTRLTVL.

The chain has TRBV27 and TRBJ1-1; D is possibly TRBD1 (5 bases). This CDR3 contains 14 residues. Germline loops: CDR1 MNHEY, CDR2 SMNVEV (reference sequence). The V end lost 4 bases, the J end lost 0 bases, and 9 bases lay between the germline ends. The CDR3 sequence is CASSSGLMNTEAFF. The CDR3 coding sequence is TGTGCCAGCAGTTCGGGACTTATGAACACTGAAGCTTTCTTT.

The genes are TRBV11-3 and TRBJ2-1; D is possibly TRBD1 or TRBD2 (5 bases each). The CDR3 covers 14 residues. V lost 2 bases and J lost 9, with 14 bases in between. Germline V gene data show CDR1 as SGHNT and CDR2 as YENEEA. The CDR3 DNA reads TGTGCCAGCAGCTTATCGCAGGTTGGGGGTGAGCAGTTCTTC. Encoded protein: CASSLSQVGGEQFF.

The V and J genes are TRBV7-9 and TRBJ2-4, with a possible D match to TRBD2 (5 bases). Between the trimmed V and J ends, which lost 4 bases and 10 bases, there was a span of 20 bases. The germline V gene has CDR1 SEHNR and CDR2 FQNEAQ (reference sequence). The CDR3 length is 15 residues. The CDR3 DNA is TGTGCCAGCAGCTCGACTACCAAGGTCAGCTCGATTCAGTACTTC. Translation: CASSSTTKVSSIQYF.

In the case of this clone: This sample includes further DNA sequences coding for the same CDR3. CDR3 bases: TGTGCCAGCAGCTTAGTAACGAACACTGAAGCTTTCTTT. It translates to CASSLVTNTEAFF. The chain is built from TRBV7-9 and TRBJ1-1; D is uncertain. This CDR3 has 13 residues. V lost 1 base to trimming and J lost 1 base, with 4 bases between them. CDR1 is SEHNR, CDR2 FQNEAQ, per germline (reference sequence).

The rearrangement links TRBV5-1 to TRBJ1-2; TRBD1 agrees at 9 bases. The germline V gene has CDR1 SGHRS and CDR2 YFSETQ. This CDR3 has 14 amino acids. The V segment lost 3 bases and the J segment 5 bases; nucleotides outside the gene matches: 5. CDR3 sequence: CASSSPDRGYGYTF. For the CDR3, the DNA is TGCGCCAGCAGCTCCCCGGACAGGGGATATGGCTACACCTTC. Variable domain in full (rest from reference TRBV5-1 and TRBJ1-2): KAGVTQTPRYLIKTRGQQVTLSCSPISGHRSVSWYQQTPGQGLQFLFEYFSETQRNKGNFPGRFSGRQFSNSRSEMNVSTLELGDSALYLCASSSPDRGYGYTFGSGTRLTVV.

The chain recombines TRBV6-6 with TRBJ2-7; no reliable D call. This CDR3 spans 14 amino acids. Germline CDR1 and CDR2: MNHNY and SVGAGI (reference sequence). V lost 5 bases and J 3 bases, leaving 14 bases between the germline ends. Here the CDR3 reads CASSQNPLIYEQYF. Written as DNA, the CDR3 is TGTGCCAGCAGTCAGAACCCCTTGATCTACGAGCAGTACTTC.

This chain joins TRBV7-8 and TRBJ2-1; 10 positions agree with TRBD2. After removal of 3 bases from V and 6 bases from J, the junction contained 2 bases not matched to a gene. Germline loops: CDR1 SGHVS, CDR2 FQNEAQ. This CDR3 has 14 residues. The chain's CDR3 is CASSFQREGNEQFF. The CDR3 DNA reads TGTGCCAGCAGCTTCCAGCGGGAGGGCAATGAGCAGTTCTTC. The variable domain in full, with the rest retrieved from reference TRBV7-8 and TRBJ2-1, is GAGVSQSPRYKVAKRGQDVALRCDPISGHVSLFWYQQALGQGPEFLTYFQNEAQLDKSGLPSDRFFAERPEGSVSTLKIQRTQQEDSAVYLCASSFQREGNEQFFGPGTRLTVL.

This clone was detected once. The genes are TRBV6-1 and TRBJ1-1; 7 positions agree with TRBD1. CDR1 MNHNS and CDR2 SASEGT come from the germline V gene. V gave up 6 bases and J gave up 8 bases; unmatched junction bases: 9. The length of the CDR3 is 13 residues. CDR3 sequence: CASRDPTGDEAFF. CDR3 DNA sequence: TGTGCCAGCAGAGATCCTACAGGGGACGAAGCTTTCTTT.